Listed below are T cell receptor beta chains from one sample, sequenced in a study of neurological immune-mediated disorders. TCRdb passed the 5' RACE reads through MiXCR, listing each CDR3 protein once. In the table there are approximately 47,000 distinct CDR3 sequences, less than 15% of which are singletons. The sample consisted of PBMCs. The receptor source for this set is a man aged 25 to 40 in good health. Each CDR3 is given without its conserved first and last residue. D genes are given only for firm matches. Size is omitted from some rows. Given values are once, few, many or a class for expanded clones.

-	TRBV20-1	few	SASGQASSYNEQF
-	TRBV10-3	many	AISFSLNTGELF
TRBD2	TRBV20-1	many	SARDLTGFGTSGRGINEQF
-	TRBV10-3	many	AISEIQEVLF
TRBD2	TRBV25-1	few	ANPAPGVPGLATGELF
-	TRBV29-1	many	SVGRSGVGAKNIQY
TRBD1	TRBV7-6	many	ASSQQTGAQY
TRBD1	TRBV7-9	many	ASSGTATYEQY
TRBD2	TRBV3-1	many	ASSQDHGTSGMILLNEQF
TRBD1	TRBV20-1	many	SAPGTVTVEAF
-	TRBV20-1	-	SARDLERQPTGELF
TRBD1	TRBV10-3	many	AISVGTGVEQY